The 4 T cell receptor beta chains listed next were all sequenced from one sample in a study of blood T cell repertoires in COVID-19. Using immunoSEQ multiplex PCR, the repertoire was profiled, and TCRdb retains in-frame clones only, with some absent. The data contain about 130,000 clones, approximately 85% of them singletons. The sequenced sample consisted of peripheral blood. Receptors were obtained from a man under 40 with COVID-19, enrolled during active disease.

The chain couples TRBV28 to TRBJ2-1; TRBD2 agrees at 12 bases. V gave up 4 bases and J gave up 3 bases; unmatched junction bases: 7. Per germline, CDR1 MDHEN and CDR2 SYDVKM. The length of the CDR3 is 17 residues. The CDR3 DNA reads TGTGCCAGCAGTTATCTGCTAGCGGGAGGGCACTACAATGAGCAGTTCTTC. Translation: CASSYLLAGGHYNEQFF.

This sequence joins TRBV19 and TRBJ2-3; 13 bases are a match to TRBD2. Germline-derived CDR1 and CDR2 are LNHDA and SQIVND (reference sequence). The CDR3 spans 17 residues. V lost 4 bases, J lost 3 bases, and 7 bases stayed unmatched. DNA for the CDR3: TGTGCCAGTAGTACGAGTGGACTAGCGGGAGCGACAGATACGCAGTATTTT. It is translated as CASSTSGLAGATDTQYF.

The chain couples TRBV19 to TRBJ1-1; 9 positions agree with TRBD1. CDR3 size: 13 residues. Germline loops: CDR1 LNHDA, CDR2 SQIVND (reference sequence). After removal of 7 bases from V and 5 bases from J, the junction contained 5 bases not matched to a gene. The CDR3 protein is CASTPGQGTEAFF. CDR3 bases: TGTGCCAGTACCCCGGGACAGGGAACTGAAGCTTTCTTT.

This rearrangement joins TRBV29-1 to TRBJ2-5; D gene ambiguous. Germline CDR1 and CDR2: SQVTM and ANQGSEA. The CDR3 runs 11 residues. V lost 4 bases to trimming and J lost 5 bases, with 8 bases between them. The CDR3 is CSVVLYETQYF. The CDR3 DNA sequence: TGCAGCGTTGTTCTCTATGAGACCCAGTACTTC.